A selection of T cell receptor beta chains follows, all from one sample in a study of identical twins. MiXCR was run by TCRdb on the 5' RACE reads, yielding one entry per CDR3 protein. Of approximately 890,000 distinct CDR3 sequences listed, around an eighth are singletons. Another study also made use of these data, one on yellow fever vaccine responses in identical twins.

The specimen sequenced was PBMCs. Receptor source: a young woman in good health. The CDR3 runs from the conserved cysteine through the conserved F or W.

V gene	J gene	CDR3 protein
TRBV11-1	TRBJ2-3	CASSLRLLAGSPSTDTQYF
TRBV7-9	TRBJ2-3	CASKTDLSSGVTDTQYF
TRBV7-6	TRBJ2-1	CASSPSEVQGNEQFF
TRBV5-4	TRBJ2-7	CASSLTADRAAYEQYF
TRBV6-5	TRBJ2-7	CASSYRHLSYEQYF
TRBV7-9	TRBJ2-1	CASRPTVGVDGNEQFF
TRBV20-1	TRBJ1-4	CSAPQGNEKLFF
TRBV12-3/TRBV12-4	TRBJ2-7	CASSAGTGGVYEQYF
TRBV10-3	TRBJ2-2	CAIREVDTNTGELFF
TRBV15	TRBJ2-5	CATSRDRGGETQYF
TRBV24-1	TRBJ2-1	CATSDGAAGATNEQFF
TRBV7-9	TRBJ2-3	CASSGGGGGNSDTQYF
TRBV29-1	TRBJ2-3	CSVLAGSTDTQYF
TRBV28	TRBJ2-3	CASSLGASHTDTQYF
TRBV20-1	TRBJ2-7	CSASSGRDYEQYF
TRBV12-3/TRBV12-4	TRBJ2-5	CASRGQGETQYF
TRBV5-1	TRBJ2-7	CASSLVQGALVWEQYF
TRBV24-1	TRBJ1-1	CATSDSGRENTEAFF
TRBV12-3/TRBV12-4	TRBJ1-5	CASSALGTLNQPQHF
TRBV20-1	TRBJ2-1	CSARIPGLEAEQFF
TRBV5-4	TRBJ2-4	CASSLVLTGADPLKNIQYF
TRBV5-1	TRBJ1-1	CASSGRSGQGNSEAFF
TRBV2	TRBJ2-3	CASSRLAGVVDTQYF
TRBV2	TRBJ2-1	CASSPPGTSSGQFF
TRBV7-9	TRBJ2-1	CASSPMRLDEQFF
TRBV29-1	TRBJ2-7	CSVGRSGGTGEQYF
TRBV27	TRBJ2-2	CATGPPNTGELFF
TRBV7-8	TRBJ2-7	CASSLRRTTYEQYF
TRBV12-3/TRBV12-4	TRBJ2-1	CASSLPLAGGRNEQFF
TRBV5-1	TRBJ2-5	CASSLLSEETQYF
TRBV6-5	TRBJ2-2	CASSFSGLNTGELFF
TRBV5-5	TRBJ2-5	CAISFGLQETQYF
TRBV10-2	TRBJ1-1	CASSDPPPVPAFF
TRBV18	TRBJ2-7	CASSPDSEQYF
TRBV2	TRBJ2-1	CASSERDRPAGEQFF
TRBV4-1	TRBJ1-4	CASSQDANRGQWVKLFF
TRBV7-9	TRBJ2-7	CASSSDLAASYEQYF
TRBV27	TRBJ1-2	CASSGQASLGYTF
TRBV11-2	TRBJ1-1	CASKLLNTEAFF
TRBV27	TRBJ2-2	CASSFLAGGPKLNTGELFF
TRBV5-1	TRBJ1-1	CASSSGTNGAFF
TRBV7-2	TRBJ2-7	CASSGRQLPYEQYF
TRBV20-1	TRBJ1-2	CSARGQVYGYTF
TRBV5-1	TRBJ2-1	CASSLGRGAAYNEQFF
TRBV3-1	TRBJ2-7	CASSRGMGEQYF
TRBV12-3/TRBV12-4	TRBJ1-2	CASSLSGTGGVYGYTF
TRBV20-1	TRBJ1-2	CSAISPGRANYGYTF
TRBV7-9	TRBJ2-5	CASSYLRETQYF
TRBV5-1	TRBJ1-1	CASSPEGSDITEAFF
TRBV2	TRBJ2-1	CASKGSASGRDNEQFF
TRBV24-1	TRBJ2-1	CATSKSSYNEQFF
TRBV28	TRBJ2-7	CASSLTAGASGDYEQYF
TRBV12-3/TRBV12-4	TRBJ1-1	CASSPDRTGFGTEAFF
TRBV19	TRBJ1-3	CASSAVPSSGNTIYF
TRBV13	TRBJ1-2	CASSAWGQRSNKYGYTF